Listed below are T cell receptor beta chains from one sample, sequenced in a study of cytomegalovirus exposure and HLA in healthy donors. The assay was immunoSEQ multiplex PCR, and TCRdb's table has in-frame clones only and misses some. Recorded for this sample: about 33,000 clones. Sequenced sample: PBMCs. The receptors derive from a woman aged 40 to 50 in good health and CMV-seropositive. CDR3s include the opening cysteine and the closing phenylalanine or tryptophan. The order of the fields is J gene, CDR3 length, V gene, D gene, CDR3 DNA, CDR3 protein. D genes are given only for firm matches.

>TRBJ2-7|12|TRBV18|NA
TGTGCCAGCTCACTTCAGGGATACGAGCAGTACTTC
CASSLQGYEQYF
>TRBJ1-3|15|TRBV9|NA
TGTGCCAGCAGCGTAGCTACCGCAGGGGAGGGGACCATATATTTT
CASSVATAGEGTIYF
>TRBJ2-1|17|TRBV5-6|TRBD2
TGTGCCAGCAGCCCCCCTTTAGGGACTAGCGGGTACAATGAGCAGTTCTTC
CASSPPLGTSGYNEQFF
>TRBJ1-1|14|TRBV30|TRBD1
TGTGCCTGGGCTAAGGACAGGGCGAACACTGAAGCTTTCTTT
CAWAKDRANTEAFF
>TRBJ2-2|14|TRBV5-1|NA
TGCGCCAGCAGCACCGGGTCAAGCGCCGGGGAGCTGTTTTTT
CASSTGSSAGELFF
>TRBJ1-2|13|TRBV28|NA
TGTGCCAGCAGTTTAGGCAGGGGCTATGGCTACACCTTC
CASSLGRGYGYTF
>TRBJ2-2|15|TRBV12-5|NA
TGTGCTAGTGGTTTGCCCCAGGGTAACACCGGGGAGCTGTTTTTT
CASGLPQGNTGELFF
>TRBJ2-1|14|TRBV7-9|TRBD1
TGTGCCAGCAGACCGGGACAGGGGCGAAATGAGCAGTTCTTC
CASRPGQGRNEQFF
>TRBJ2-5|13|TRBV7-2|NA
TGTGCCAGCAGCCTACAGGGTCAAGAGACCCAGTACTTC
CASSLQGQETQYF
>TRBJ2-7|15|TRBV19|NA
TGTGCCAGTAGTATAGGAGGGTTTGGATCCTACGAGCAGTACTTC
CASSIGGFGSYEQYF
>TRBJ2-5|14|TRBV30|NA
TGTGCCTGGAGTGTACGGGGTGCAAAAGAGACCCAGTACTTC
CAWSVRGAKETQYF
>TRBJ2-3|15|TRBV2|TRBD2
TGTGCCAGCAGTGAATTCGGGAGGGCCCAGGATACGCAGTATTTT
CASSEFGRAQDTQYF
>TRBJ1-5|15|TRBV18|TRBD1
TGTGCCAGCTCATTGACAGGGGGCGCGTTTCAGCCCCAGCATTTT
CASSLTGGAFQPQHF
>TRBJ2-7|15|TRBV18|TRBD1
TGTGCCAGCTCACCGCCGGGACAGAGCGCCTACGAGCAGTACTTC
CASSPPGQSAYEQYF
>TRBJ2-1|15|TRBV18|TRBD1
TGTGCCAGCTCACCACTTGGACAGGGGAACAATGAGCAGTTCTTC
CASSPLGQGNNEQFF
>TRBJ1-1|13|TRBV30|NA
TGTGCCTGGCGGGGGGTCATCAACACTGAAGCTTTCTTT
CAWRGVINTEAFF
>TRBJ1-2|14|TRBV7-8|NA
TGTGCCAGCAGCCCCCCGGGGGCTAACTATGGCTACACCTTC
CASSPPGANYGYTF
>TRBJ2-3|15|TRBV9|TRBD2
TGTGCCAGCAGCGTAGAGTGGGTAGCGGGGGATACGCAGTATTTT
CASSVEWVAGDTQYF
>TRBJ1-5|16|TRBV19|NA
TGTGCCAGTAGTCAAGGCGGGGAGGTAAGCAATCAGCCCCAGCATTTT
CASSQGGEVSNQPQHF
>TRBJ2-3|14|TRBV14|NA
TGTGCCAGCAGCCAAGAGACAGCCCAAGATACGCAGTATTTT
CASSQETAQDTQYF
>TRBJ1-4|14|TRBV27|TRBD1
TGTGCCAGCAGGATGACAGGGGACGATGAAAAACTGTTTTTT
CASRMTGDDEKLFF
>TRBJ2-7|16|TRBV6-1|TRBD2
TGTGCCAGCAGTGATAGTCGGCTAGCGGACCTCTACGAGCAGTACTTC
CASSDSRLADLYEQYF
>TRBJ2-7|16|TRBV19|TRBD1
TGTGCCAGTAGTCCCCATGGGGGACAGGGGGCGAGGGAGCAGTACTTC
CASSPHGGQGAREQYF
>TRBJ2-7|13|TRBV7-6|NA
TGTGCCAGCAGCCCTGACAACACCTACGAGCAGTACTTC
CASSPDNTYEQYF
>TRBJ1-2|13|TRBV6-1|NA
TGTGCCAGCAACTGGGGGGGGGCGGATGGCTACACCTTC
CASNWGGADGYTF
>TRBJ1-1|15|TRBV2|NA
TGTGCCAGCAATCCATACAGGGAAATGAACACTGAAGCTTTCTTT
CASNPYREMNTEAFF
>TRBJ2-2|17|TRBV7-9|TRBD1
TGTGCCAGCAACCAAGGCGACAGGGGGCCTTACACCGGGGAGCTGTTTTTT
CASNQGDRGPYTGELFF
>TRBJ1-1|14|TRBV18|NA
TGTGCCAGCTCACCACGGGCAGGGGACACTGAAGCTTTCTTT
CASSPRAGDTEAFF
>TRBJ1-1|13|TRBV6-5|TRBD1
TGTGCCAGCAAACAGGGGGGCACAACAATTCCTTTCTTT
CASKQGGTTIPFF
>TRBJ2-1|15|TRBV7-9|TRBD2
TGTGCCAGCAGCTTAGGTAGCGGGAGGGACAATGAGCAGTTCTTC
CASSLGSGRDNEQFF
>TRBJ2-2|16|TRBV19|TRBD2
TGTGCCGGTTCGACAAGAGCGGGAGGAGGCGTCGGGGAGCTGTTTTTT
CAGSTRAGGGVGELFF
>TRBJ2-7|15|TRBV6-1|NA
TGTGCCAGCAGTCCTATCGGACAAATCACCTACGAGCAGTACTTC
CASSPIGQITYEQYF
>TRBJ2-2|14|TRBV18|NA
TGTGCCAGCTCACCACAGTTTAGCACCGGGGAGCTGTTTTTT
CASSPQFSTGELFF
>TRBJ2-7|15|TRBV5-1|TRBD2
TGCGCCAGCAGCCCGACTAGCTCGAGCTCCTACGAGCAGTACTTC
CASSPTSSSSYEQYF
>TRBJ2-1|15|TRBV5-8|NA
TGTGCCAGCAGCTTGGGTAGCGGCTCCTACAATGAGCAGTTCTTC
CASSLGSGSYNEQFF
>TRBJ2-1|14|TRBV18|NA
TGTGCCAGCTCACCAGCCGGGGTCTACAATGAGCAGTTCTTC
CASSPAGVYNEQFF